Each of the 27 T cell receptor beta chains below was sequenced from the same sample in a study of T cells expressing NK-cell markers. TCRdb re-called the 5' RACE reads; every CDR3 protein appears as one record, without DNA. The data include some 140,000 distinct CDR3 sequences; the top ten clones carry about 39%. The specimen was blood T cells: a sorted CD56 or NKG2C T cell subset, CD4+ or CD8+ T cells, or bulk PBMC T cells (not recorded which). These receptors were collected from a woman in her fifties or sixties in good health.

Here the CDR3 reads CSVEYRDRGRNEQFF. V gene TRBV29-1 combines with J gene TRBJ2-1; the D call of TRBD1 rests on TCRdb alone, since no DNA is present to check it. The CDR3 has 15 amino acids. The germline V gene encodes CDR1 SQVTM and CDR2 ANQGSEA.

This rearrangement joins TRBV7-9 to TRBJ2-1; TCRdb's D call, TRBD2, is unchecked because there is no DNA. This CDR3 is 16 amino acids long. Germline V gene sequence: CDR1 SEHNR, CDR2 FQNEAQ (reference sequence). CDR3 sequence reads: CASSPKTSGATHEQFF.

The V call is TRBV11-2, the J call TRBJ2-5; TCRdb selects TRBD2, and the lack of DNA leaves this call unchecked. Germline-derived CDR1 and CDR2 are SGHAT and FQNNGV. The CDR3 contains 16 residues. CDR3 in amino acids: CASSLALGRHQETQYF.

The chain has TRBV9 and TRBJ2-1; TCRdb returns TRBD2, unconfirmable since there is no DNA. Germline V gene data show CDR1 as SGDLS and CDR2 as YYNGEE. This CDR3 contains 15 residues. The CDR3 reads CASSVEVGGYNEQFF.

This CDR3 reads CATSDFSRPHEQFF. The chain links TRBV24-1 to TRBJ2-1; the TRBD1 assignment by TCRdb is unverifiable without DNA. The CDR3 runs to 14 residues. The germline V gene encodes CDR1 KGHDR and CDR2 SFDVKD.

CDR3 loop: CASSQGPEMGTDTQYF. This chain connects TRBV4-1 to TRBJ2-3; TCRdb lists TRBD1, though no DNA is available to test this call. The CDR3 totals 16 residues. Germline CDR1 is MGHRA and CDR2 is YSYEKL.

The rearrangement uses TRBV7-9 and TRBJ1-2. The CDR3 sequence is 15 residues long. Germline assignment: CDR1 SEHNR and CDR2 FQNEAQ (reference sequence). The CDR3 loop is CASSDTREASYGYTF.

The chain uses TRBV16 and TRBJ1-1. This CDR3 region has 13 residues. CDR1 KGHSY and CDR2 FQNENV come from the germline V gene. The CDR3 reads CASSQFYTFETFF.

V usage is TRBV7-2 and J usage is TRBJ2-2; without DNA, the TCRdb call of TRBD2 cannot be checked. Per the germline V gene, CDR1 is SGHTA and CDR2 is FQGNSA. The length of the CDR3 is 15 residues. Here the CDR3 reads CASSLTSGSYGELFF.

The CDR3 spells CASSGDSYNEQFF. The chain has TRBV12-3 or TRBV12-4 and TRBJ2-1; TCRdb's assignment of TRBD1 cannot be checked, as there is no DNA. The CDR3 has 13 amino acids.

This sequence joins TRBV6-5 and TRBJ2-7; TCRdb proposes TRBD2, but this gene call is untestable without DNA. In germline, CDR1 is MNHEY, CDR2 SVGAGI. This CDR3 spans 16 amino acids. The CDR3 reads CASSYGASGHSYEQYF.

This sequence joins TRBV20-1 and TRBJ2-5; TCRdb lists TRBD2, though no DNA is available to test this call. From germline, CDR1 is DFQATT and CDR2 SNEGSKA (reference sequence). This CDR3 comprises 16 residues. The CDR3 spells CSADTPEREGRETQYF.

The rearrangement links TRBV5-1 to TRBJ2-2; TCRdb outputs TRBD2, but without DNA this stays unchecked. Germline CDR1 reads SGHRS; CDR2 reads YFSETQ. CDR3 length: 16 residues. The CDR3 loop reads CASSSLSGSDTGELFF.

CDR3: CASSLDPSRETQYF. The chain carries TRBV5-1 and TRBJ2-5; TCRdb designates TRBD2, a call that cannot be tested without DNA. Germline CDR1 reads SGHRS; CDR2 reads YFSETQ. The CDR3 spans 14 residues.

V and J are TRBV7-2 and TRBJ2-2; TCRdb indicates TRBD1, and absent DNA this call remains unverified. This CDR3 region has 16 residues. Germline CDR1 is SGHTA and CDR2 is FQGNSA. The CDR3 sequence: CASSGWGGANTGELFF.

The chain employs TRBV6-6 and TRBJ2-5; no DNA is available, so the TRBD1 call from TCRdb remains unchecked. The germline V gene has CDR1 MNHNY and CDR2 SVGAGI (reference sequence). The CDR3 totals 16 residues. The CDR3 sequence: CASVGPDRGIPETQYF.

The rearrangement joins TRBV12-3 or TRBV12-4 to TRBJ2-1; TCRdb's D call, TRBD2, is unchecked because there is no DNA. The CDR3 contains 14 residues. The CDR3 reads CASSLGPSNNEQFF.

The rearrangement joins TRBV12-3 or TRBV12-4 to TRBJ2-1; TCRdb's D gene call, TRBD2, goes unchecked for lack of DNA. CDR3 length: 15 residues. This CDR3 is CASSFPGGPVGEQFF.

The chain has TRBV28 and TRBJ2-4. This CDR3 spans 16 amino acids. Germline V gene lookup returns CDR1 MDHEN and CDR2 SYDVKM. CDR3 residues: CDSSLGPHPAKNIQYF.

V and J are TRBV7-8 and TRBJ2-5; without DNA, the TCRdb call of TRBD2 cannot be checked. The CDR3 is made up of 17 amino acids. CDR1 and CDR2 from the germline V gene are SGHVS and FQNEAQ. This CDR3 is CASSSAGLAGGGETQYF.

This rearrangement joins TRBV4-2 to TRBJ1-1. Germline lookup yields CDR1 LGHNA and CDR2 YNFKEQ. The CDR3 covers 14 residues. This CDR3 is CASSHLQLNTEAFF.

The chain recombines TRBV24-1 with TRBJ1-1. This CDR3 has 14 amino acids. Germline CDR1 reads KGHDR; CDR2 reads SFDVKD. This CDR3 reads CATSEAGSSAEAFF.

The chain joins TRBV4-2 to TRBJ1-1. CDR1 LGHNA and CDR2 YNFKEQ come from the germline V gene. CDR3 size: 14 residues. CDR3 sequence reads: CASSQAHKNTEAFF.

The rearrangement uses TRBV9 and TRBJ2-1. The CDR3 has 15 residues. Germline V gene sequence: CDR1 SGDLS, CDR2 YYNGEE. The CDR3 here is CASSVDWGSYNEQFF.

This chain uses TRBV27 with TRBJ2-5; absent DNA, TCRdb's TRBD2 call cannot be checked. Germline V gives CDR1 MNHEY, CDR2 SMNVEV (reference sequence). This CDR3 spans 15 amino acids. CDR3 protein: CASRSRGSWQETQYF.

V gene TRBV29-1 combines with J gene TRBJ1-1. The CDR3 loop spans 12 amino acids. Germline CDR1 is SQVTM and CDR2 is ANQGSEA. This CDR3 reads CSVGSENTEAFF.

The V gene is TRBV5-6, the J gene TRBJ1-1. The CDR3 runs 12 residues. Germline V gene data show CDR1 as SGHDT and CDR2 as YYEEEE. CDR3 region: CASSPDGTEAFF.